The clone carrying this T cell receptor (beta chain) was seen just once. The sample comes from a study of blood T cell repertoires in COVID-19. Study details: Some COVID-19 samples were acute and others convalescent; all came from the United States, Italy and Spain.

Germline CDR1 reads SGDLS; CDR2 reads YYNGEE. This CDR3 has 13 amino acids. V lost 4 bases to trimming and J lost 3 bases, with 8 bases between them. Study processing details: Nucleated cell number was recorded as an estimate derived from reference gene primer amplification. Produced via immunoSEQ multiplex PCR; TCRdb's table is partial and in-frame only. That table gives V, J and clone size, and the DNA gave D and trimming. The data contain approximately 150,000 clones, about 90% of them singletons. The chain joins TRBV9 to TRBJ1-5; D remains ambiguous. Source material: peripheral blood. This TCR was sampled from a woman between 45 and 65 years old with acute or convalescent COVID-19. The CDR3 spells CASSPVPNQPQHF. In DNA form, the CDR3 reads TGTGCCAGCAGCCCTGTCCCCAATCAGCCCCAGCATTTT.